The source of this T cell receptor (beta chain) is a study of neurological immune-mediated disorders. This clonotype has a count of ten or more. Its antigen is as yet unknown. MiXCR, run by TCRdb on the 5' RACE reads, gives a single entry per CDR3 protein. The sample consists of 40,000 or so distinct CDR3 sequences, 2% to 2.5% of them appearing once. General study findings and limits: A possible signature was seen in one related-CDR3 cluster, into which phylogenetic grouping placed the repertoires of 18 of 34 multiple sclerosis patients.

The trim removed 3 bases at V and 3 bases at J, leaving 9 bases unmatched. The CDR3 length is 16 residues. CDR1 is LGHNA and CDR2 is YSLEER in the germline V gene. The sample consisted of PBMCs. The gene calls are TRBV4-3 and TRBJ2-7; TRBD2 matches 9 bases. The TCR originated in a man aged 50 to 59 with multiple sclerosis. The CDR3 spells CASSHALSGGNYEQYF. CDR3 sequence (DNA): TGCGCCAGCAGCCATGCCCTTAGCGGGGGAAACTACGAGCAGTACTTC.